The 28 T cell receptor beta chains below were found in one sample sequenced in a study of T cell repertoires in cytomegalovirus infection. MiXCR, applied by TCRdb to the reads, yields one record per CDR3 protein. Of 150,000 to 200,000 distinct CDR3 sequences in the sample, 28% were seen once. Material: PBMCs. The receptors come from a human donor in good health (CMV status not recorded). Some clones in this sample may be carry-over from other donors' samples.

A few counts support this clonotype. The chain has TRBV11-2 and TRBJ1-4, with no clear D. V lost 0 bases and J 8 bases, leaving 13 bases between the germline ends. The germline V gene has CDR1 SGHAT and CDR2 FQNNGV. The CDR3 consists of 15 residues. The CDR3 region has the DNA TGTGCCAGCAGCTTAGATAGTATAAGCCGGGAAAAACTGTTTTTT. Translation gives CASSLDSISREKLFF.

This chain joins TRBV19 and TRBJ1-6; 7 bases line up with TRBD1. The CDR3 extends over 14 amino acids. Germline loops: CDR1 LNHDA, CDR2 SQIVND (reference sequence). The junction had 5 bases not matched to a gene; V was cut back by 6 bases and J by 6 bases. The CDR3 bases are TGTGCCAGTAGGCCGGGACAGTTTAATTCACCCCTCCACTTT. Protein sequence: CASRPGQFNSPLHF.

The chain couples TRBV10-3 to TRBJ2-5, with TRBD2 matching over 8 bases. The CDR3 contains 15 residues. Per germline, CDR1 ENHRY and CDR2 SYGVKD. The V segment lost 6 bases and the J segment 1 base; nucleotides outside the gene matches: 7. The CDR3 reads CAISRGGRGQETQYF. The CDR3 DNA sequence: TGTGCCATCAGCCGGGGGGGCCGGGGCCAAGAGACCCAGTACTTC.

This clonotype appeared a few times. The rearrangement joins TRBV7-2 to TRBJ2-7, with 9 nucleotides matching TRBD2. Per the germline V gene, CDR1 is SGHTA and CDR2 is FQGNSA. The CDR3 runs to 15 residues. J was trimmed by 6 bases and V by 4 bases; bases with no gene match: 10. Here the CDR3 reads CASSSLRGGHGEQYF. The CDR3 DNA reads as TGTGCCAGCAGCTCCCTGCGGGGGGGCCACGGCGAGCAGTACTTC. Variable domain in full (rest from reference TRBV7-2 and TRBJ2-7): GAGVSQSPSNKVTEKGKDVELRCDPISGHTALYWYRQSLGQGLEFLIYFQGNSAPDKSGLPSDRFSAERTGGSVSTLTIQRTQQEDSAVYLCASSSLRGGHGEQYFGPGTRLTVT.

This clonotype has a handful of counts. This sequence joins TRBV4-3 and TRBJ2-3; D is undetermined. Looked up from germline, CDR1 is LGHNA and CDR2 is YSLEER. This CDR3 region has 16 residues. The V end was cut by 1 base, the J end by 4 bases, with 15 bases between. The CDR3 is CASSQGSVRLADTQYF. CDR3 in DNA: TGCGCCAGCAGCCAAGGATCGGTAAGGCTCGCAGATACGCAGTATTTT.

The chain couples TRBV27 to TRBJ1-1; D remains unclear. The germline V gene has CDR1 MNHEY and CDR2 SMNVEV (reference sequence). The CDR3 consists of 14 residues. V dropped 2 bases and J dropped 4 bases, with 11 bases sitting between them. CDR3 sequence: CASSLRRVSTEAFF. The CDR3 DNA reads TGTGCCAGCAGTTTAAGGAGGGTTAGCACTGAAGCTTTCTTT.

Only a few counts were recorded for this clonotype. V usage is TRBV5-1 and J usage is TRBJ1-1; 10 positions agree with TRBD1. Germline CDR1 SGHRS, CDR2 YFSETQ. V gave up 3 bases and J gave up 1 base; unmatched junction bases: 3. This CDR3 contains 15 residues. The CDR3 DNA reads TGCGCCAGCAGCTGGGGGACAGGGGCGAACACTGAAGCTTTCTTT. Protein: CASSWGTGANTEAFF.

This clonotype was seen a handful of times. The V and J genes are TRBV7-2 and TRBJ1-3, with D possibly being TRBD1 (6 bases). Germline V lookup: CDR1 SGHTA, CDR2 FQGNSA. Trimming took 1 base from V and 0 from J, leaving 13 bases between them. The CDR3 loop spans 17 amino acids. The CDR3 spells CASSLVTGGVSGNTIYF. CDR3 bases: TGTGCCAGCAGCTTAGTGACGGGGGGCGTCTCTGGAAACACCATATATTTT.

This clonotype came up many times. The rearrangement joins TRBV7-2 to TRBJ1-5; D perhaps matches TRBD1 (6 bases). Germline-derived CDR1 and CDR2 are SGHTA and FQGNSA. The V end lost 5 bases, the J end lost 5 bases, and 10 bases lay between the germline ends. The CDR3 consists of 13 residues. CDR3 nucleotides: TGTGCCAGCAGCACAGGGAGTTATCAGCCCCAGCATTTT. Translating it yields CASSTGSYQPQHF.

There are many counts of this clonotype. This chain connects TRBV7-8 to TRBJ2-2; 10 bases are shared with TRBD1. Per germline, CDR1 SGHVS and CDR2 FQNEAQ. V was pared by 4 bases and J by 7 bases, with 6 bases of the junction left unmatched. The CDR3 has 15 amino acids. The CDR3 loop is CASSSRTGGNGELFF. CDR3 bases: TGTGCCAGCAGCTCCCGGACAGGGGGAAACGGGGAGCTGTTTTTT.

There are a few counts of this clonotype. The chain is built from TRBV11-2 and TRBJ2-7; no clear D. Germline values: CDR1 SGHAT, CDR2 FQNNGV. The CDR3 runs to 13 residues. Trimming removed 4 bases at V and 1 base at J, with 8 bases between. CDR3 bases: TGTGCCAGCAGCTCGACCATATCCTACGAGCAGTACTTC. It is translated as CASSSTISYEQYF.

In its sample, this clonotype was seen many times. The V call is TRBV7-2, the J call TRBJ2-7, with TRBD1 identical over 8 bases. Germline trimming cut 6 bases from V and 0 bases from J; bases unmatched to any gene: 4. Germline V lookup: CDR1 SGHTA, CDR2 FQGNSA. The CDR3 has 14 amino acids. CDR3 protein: CASRRDRTSYEQYF. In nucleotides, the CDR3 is TGTGCCAGCAGGAGGGACAGGACCTCCTACGAGCAGTACTTC.

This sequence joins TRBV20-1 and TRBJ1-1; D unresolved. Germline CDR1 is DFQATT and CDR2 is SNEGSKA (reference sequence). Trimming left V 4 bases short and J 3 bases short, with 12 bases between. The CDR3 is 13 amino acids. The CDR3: CSAIQTVYTEAFF. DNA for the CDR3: TGCAGTGCTATACAGACGGTGTACACTGAAGCTTTCTTT.

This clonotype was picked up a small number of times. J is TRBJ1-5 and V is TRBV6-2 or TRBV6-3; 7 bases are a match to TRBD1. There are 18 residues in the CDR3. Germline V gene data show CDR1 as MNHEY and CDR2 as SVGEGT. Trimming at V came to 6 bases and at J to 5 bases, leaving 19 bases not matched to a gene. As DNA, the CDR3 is TGTGCCAGCAGCCCCTACATTCTCGACAGGGTGGGCGATCAGCCCCAGCATTTT. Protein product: CASSPYILDRVGDQPQHF.

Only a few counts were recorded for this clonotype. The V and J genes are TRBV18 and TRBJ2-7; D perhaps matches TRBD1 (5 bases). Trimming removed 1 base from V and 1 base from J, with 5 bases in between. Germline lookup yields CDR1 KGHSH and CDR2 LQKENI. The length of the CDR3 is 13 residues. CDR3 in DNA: TGTGCCAGCTCACCACGACAGTCCTACGAGCAGTACTTC. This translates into CASSPRQSYEQYF. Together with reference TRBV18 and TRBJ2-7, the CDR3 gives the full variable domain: NAGVMQNPRHLVRRRGQEARLRCSPMKGHSHVYWYRQLPEEGLKFMVYLQKENIIDESGMPKERFSAEFPKEGPSILRIQQVVRGDSAAYFCASSPRQSYEQYFGPGTRLTVT.

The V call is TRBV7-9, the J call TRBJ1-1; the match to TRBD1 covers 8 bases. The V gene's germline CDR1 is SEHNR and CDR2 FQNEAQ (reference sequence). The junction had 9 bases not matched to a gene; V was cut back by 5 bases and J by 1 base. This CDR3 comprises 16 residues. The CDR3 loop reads CASSPHRGKENTEAFF. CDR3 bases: TGTGCCAGCAGCCCACACAGGGGGAAAGAGAACACTGAAGCTTTCTTT.

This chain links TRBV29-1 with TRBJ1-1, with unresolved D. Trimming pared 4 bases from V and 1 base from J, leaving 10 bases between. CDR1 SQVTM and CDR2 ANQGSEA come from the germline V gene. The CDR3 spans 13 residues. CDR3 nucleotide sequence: TGCAGCGTTGGGGAGGTGTGGAACACTGAAGCTTTCTTT. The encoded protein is CSVGEVWNTEAFF.

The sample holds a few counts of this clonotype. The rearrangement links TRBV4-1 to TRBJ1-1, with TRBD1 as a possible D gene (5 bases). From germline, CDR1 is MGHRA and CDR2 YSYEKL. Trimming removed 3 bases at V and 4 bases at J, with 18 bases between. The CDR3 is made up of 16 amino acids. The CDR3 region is CASSHRGSGRSTEAFF. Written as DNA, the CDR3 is TGCGCCAGCAGCCACCGGGGGTCAGGGCGAAGCACTGAAGCTTTCTTT.

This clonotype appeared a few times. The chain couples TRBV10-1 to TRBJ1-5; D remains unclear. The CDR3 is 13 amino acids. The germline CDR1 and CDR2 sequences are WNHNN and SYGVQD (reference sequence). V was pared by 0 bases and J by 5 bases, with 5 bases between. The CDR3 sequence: CASSESLDQPQHF. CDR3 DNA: TGCGCCAGCAGTGAGTCTTTGGATCAGCCCCAGCATTTT.

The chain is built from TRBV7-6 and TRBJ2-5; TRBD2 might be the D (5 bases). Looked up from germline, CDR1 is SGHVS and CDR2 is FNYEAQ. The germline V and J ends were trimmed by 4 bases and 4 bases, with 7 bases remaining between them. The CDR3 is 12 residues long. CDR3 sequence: CASSSSGETQYF. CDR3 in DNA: TGTGCCAGCAGCTCCAGCGGAGAGACCCAGTACTTC.

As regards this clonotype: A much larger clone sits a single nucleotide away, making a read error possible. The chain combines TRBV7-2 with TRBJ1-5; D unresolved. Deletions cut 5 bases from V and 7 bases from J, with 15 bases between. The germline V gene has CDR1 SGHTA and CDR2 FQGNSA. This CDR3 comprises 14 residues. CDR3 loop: CTSSPRFSGQPQHF. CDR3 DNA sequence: TGTACCAGCAGCCCCCGGTTCTCCGGGCAGCCCCAGCATTTT.

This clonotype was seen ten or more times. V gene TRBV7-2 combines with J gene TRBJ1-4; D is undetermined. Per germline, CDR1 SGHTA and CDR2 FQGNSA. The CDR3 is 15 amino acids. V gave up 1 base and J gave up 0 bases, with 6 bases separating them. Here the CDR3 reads CASSLEGSTNEKLFF. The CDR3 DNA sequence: TGTGCCAGCAGCTTAGAAGGGTCAACTAATGAAAAACTGTTTTTT.

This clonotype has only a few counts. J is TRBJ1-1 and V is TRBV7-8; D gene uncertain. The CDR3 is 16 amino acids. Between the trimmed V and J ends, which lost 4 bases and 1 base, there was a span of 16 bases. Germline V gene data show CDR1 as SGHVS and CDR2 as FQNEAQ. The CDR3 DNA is TGTGCCAGCAGCTCCTATATGCGGGTGGCGAACACTGAAGCTTTCTTT. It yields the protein CASSSYMRVANTEAFF.

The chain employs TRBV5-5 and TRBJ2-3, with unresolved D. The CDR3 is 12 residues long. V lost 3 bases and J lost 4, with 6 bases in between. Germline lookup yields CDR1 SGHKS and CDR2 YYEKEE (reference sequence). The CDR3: CASSSESDTQYF. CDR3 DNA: TGTGCCAGCAGCTCAGAATCAGATACGCAGTATTTT.

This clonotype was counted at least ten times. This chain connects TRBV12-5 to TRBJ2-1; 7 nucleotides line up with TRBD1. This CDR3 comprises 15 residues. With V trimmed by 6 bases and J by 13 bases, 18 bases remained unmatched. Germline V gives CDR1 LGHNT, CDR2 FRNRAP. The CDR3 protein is CASGSQTGIRLFQFF. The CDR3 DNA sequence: TGTGCTAGTGGATCTCAGACAGGGATAAGGCTTTTTCAGTTCTTC.

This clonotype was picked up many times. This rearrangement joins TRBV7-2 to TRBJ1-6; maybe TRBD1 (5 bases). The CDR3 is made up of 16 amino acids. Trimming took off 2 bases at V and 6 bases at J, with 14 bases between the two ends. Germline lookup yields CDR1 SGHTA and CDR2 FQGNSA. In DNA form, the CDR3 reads TGTGCCAGCAGCTTAAATTGGTCAGGGATTAATTCACCCCTCCACTTT. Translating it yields CASSLNWSGINSPLHF.

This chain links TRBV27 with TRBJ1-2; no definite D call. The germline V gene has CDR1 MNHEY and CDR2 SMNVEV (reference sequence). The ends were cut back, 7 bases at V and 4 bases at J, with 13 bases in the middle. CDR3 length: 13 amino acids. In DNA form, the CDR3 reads TGTGCCAGCACCTCCGGGAGTGCCTATGGCTACACCTTC. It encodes CASTSGSAYGYTF.

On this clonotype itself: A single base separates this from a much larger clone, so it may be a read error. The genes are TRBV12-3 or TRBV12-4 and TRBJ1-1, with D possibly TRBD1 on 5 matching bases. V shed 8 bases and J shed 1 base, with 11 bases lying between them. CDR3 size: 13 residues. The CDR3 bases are TGTGCCAGCGGTTCGACAGAGAACACTGAAGCTTTCTTT. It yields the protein CASGSTENTEAFF.